The 24 T cell receptor beta chains in this list originate from one sample, sequenced in a study of PD-1 blockade in classical Hodgkin lymphoma. Profiled with immunoSEQ multiplex PCR; TCRdb holds only in-frame clones, not every one. The sample includes about 66,000 clones, about 70% of them seen just once. Every patient was affected by relapse after autologous stem cell transplantation, while exposure to brentuximab vedotin was not uniform. This sample comprised peripheral blood mononuclear cells (PBMCs), obtained before the second cycle of nivolumab. These receptors were collected from a human donor with classical Hodgkin lymphoma.

The chain combines TRBV9 with TRBJ2-3; perhaps TRBD2 as D (5 bases). CDR3 length: 15 residues. V lost 0 bases and J lost 0, with 8 bases in between. Per the germline V gene, CDR1 is SGDLS and CDR2 is YYNGEE. CDR3 sequence: CASSVVERSTDTQYF. CDR3 nucleotide sequence: TGTGCCAGCAGCGTAGTTGAGCGGAGCACAGATACGCAGTATTTT.

Ten or more counts support this clone. This chain uses TRBV10-1 with TRBJ2-1; D uncertain. Germline-derived CDR1 and CDR2 are WNHNN and SYGVQD (reference sequence). The V and J ends lost 0 bases and 0 bases respectively, with 6 bases between them. The CDR3 runs 15 residues. The CDR3 coding sequence is TGCGCCAGCAGTGAGTCCTTAAGCTCCTACAATGAGCAGTTCTTC. Its translation is CASSESLSSYNEQFF.

The chain recombines TRBV19 with TRBJ2-3; 8 bases map to TRBD2. Germline assignment: CDR1 LNHDA and CDR2 SQIVND (reference sequence). J was trimmed by 3 bases and V by 1 base; bases with no gene match: 12. The CDR3 is made up of 18 amino acids. The CDR3 DNA follows: TGTGCCAGTAGTATAGCAGTCCGGGGGGGTATCCGTACAGATACGCAGTATTTT. Amino acid sequence: CASSIAVRGGIRTDTQYF.

This CDR3 is CAISESAGVFEQYF. DNA of the CDR3: TGTGCCATCAGTGAGTCAGCGGGGGTATTCGAGCAGTACTTC. This chain connects TRBV10-3 to TRBJ2-7, with 8 bases that match TRBD2. This CDR3 spans 14 amino acids. Germline CDR1 ENHRY, CDR2 SYGVKD. V shed 0 bases, J shed 6 bases, and the junction held 4 bases outside the gene matches.

V and J are TRBV19 and TRBJ1-3; D is unresolved. V was shortened by 9 bases and J by 0 bases, with 15 bases between the two germline ends. This CDR3 spans 15 amino acids. Per the germline V gene, CDR1 is LNHDA and CDR2 is SQIVND (reference sequence). The CDR3 is CASQTWDRSGNTIYF. CDR3 coding DNA: TGTGCCAGCCAAACATGGGATCGCTCTGGAAACACCATATATTTT. Full variable domain (outside the CDR3, taken from reference TRBV19 and TRBJ1-3): DGGITQSPKYLFRKEGQNVTLSCEQNLNHDAMYWYRQDPGQGLRLIYYSQIVNDFQKGDIAEGYSVSREKKESFPLTVTSAQKNPTAFYLCASQTWDRSGNTIYFGEGSWLTVV.

CDR3 sequence reads: CASSNLAGSGPNYGYTF. CDR3 bases: TGTGCCAGCAGCAACCTCGCGGGCAGCGGCCCCAACTATGGCTACACCTTC. The chain has TRBV9 and TRBJ1-2; D not certain. With 4 bases removed from V and 2 bases from J, the gap between germline ends came to 21 bases. Germline V gives CDR1 SGDLS, CDR2 YYNGEE. The CDR3 is made up of 17 amino acids.

V is TRBV6-5 and J is TRBJ1-2; D not certain. The CDR3 is 14 residues long. Germline V lookup: CDR1 MNHEY, CDR2 SVGAGI. Trimming left V 0 bases short and J 5 bases short, with 10 bases between. The CDR3 nucleotides are TGTGCCAGCAGTTACTCTCGAGGCCGTTATGGCTACACCTTC. It specifies CASSYSRGRYGYTF.

V is TRBV19 and J is TRBJ1-5, with D perhaps matching TRBD1 (6 bases). The V gene lost 3 bases and the J gene lost 4 bases, with 10 bases spanning the gap. The CDR3 is made up of 14 amino acids. Looked up from germline, CDR1 is LNHDA and CDR2 is SQIVND (reference sequence). The CDR3 is CASSIRDINQPQHF. The DNA for the CDR3 is TGTGCCAGTAGTATCCGGGACATTAATCAGCCCCAGCATTTT.

V gene TRBV19 combines with J gene TRBJ1-4, with 7 bases matching TRBD1. The CDR3 is made up of 14 amino acids. J gave up 1 base and V 5 bases, and 1 base lay outside the gene matches. Germline values: CDR1 LNHDA, CDR2 SQIVND (reference sequence). The DNA for the CDR3 is TGTGCCAGTAGTTGGACAGGAACTAATGAAAAACTGTTTTTT. Translated, it gives CASSWTGTNEKLFF.

This clone was found a few times. The gene calls are TRBV5-1 and TRBJ1-5; TRBD1 might be the D (5 bases). There are 15 residues in the CDR3. Trimming cost V 4 bases and J 3 bases, with 14 bases left between them. In germline, CDR1 is SGHRS, CDR2 YFSETQ. The CDR3 loop reads CASSQMSGTNQPQHF. DNA for the CDR3: TGCGCCAGCAGCCAAATGAGCGGGACCAATCAGCCCCAGCATTTT.

The V gene is TRBV4-1, the J gene TRBJ2-1; 10 bases align to TRBD1. Germline V gene lookup returns CDR1 MGHRA and CDR2 YSYEKL. The CDR3 length is 15 residues. V lost 4 bases, J lost 5 bases, and 5 bases stayed unmatched. The CDR3 reads CASSPLDRGDNEQFF. CDR3 sequence (DNA): TGCGCCAGCAGCCCCTTGGACAGGGGGGACAATGAGCAGTTCTTC.

This clone was observed a handful of times. This rearrangement joins TRBV25-1 to TRBJ2-3, with no clear D. This CDR3 is built from 15 residues. Trimming pared 6 bases from V and 2 bases from J, leaving 15 bases between. From germline, CDR1 is MGHDK and CDR2 SYGVNS. This CDR3 reads CASRLGQSYTDTQYF. As DNA, the CDR3 is TGTGCCAGCAGGCTCGGCCAGTCTTACACAGATACGCAGTATTTT.

This clone was seen just once. The rearrangement joins TRBV6-5 to TRBJ1-1; D is uncertain. V was trimmed by 6 bases and J by 5 bases, leaving 16 bases between them. This CDR3 region has 14 residues. Germline V CDR1 and CDR2: MNHEY, SVGAGI. CDR3 DNA: TGTGCCAGCAGCACCACGAGGGTAGGAACTGAAGCTTTCTTT. Protein: CASSTTRVGTEAFF.

The rearrangement joins TRBV5-6 to TRBJ1-2, with 11 bases matching TRBD1. V dropped 4 bases and J dropped 6; count of bases not matched to a gene: 5. Germline values: CDR1 SGHDT, CDR2 YYEEEE. The CDR3 totals 14 residues. CDR3: CASSLDRGRDGYTF. The CDR3 bases are TGTGCCAGCAGCCTGGACAGGGGGCGCGATGGCTACACCTTC.

This clone was counted a single time. CDR3 amino acids: CASTLSGTGLNTGELFF. Here the CDR3 DNA reads TGTGCCAGTACCCTTAGCGGGACAGGGTTGAACACCGGGGAGCTGTTTTTT. The chain joins TRBV2 to TRBJ2-2; D perhaps matches TRBD1 (9 bases). V was cut by 9 bases and J by 1 base, with 21 bases left in between. The CDR3 runs to 17 residues. Germline assignment: CDR1 SNHLY and CDR2 FYNNEI.

V is TRBV28 and J is TRBJ1-5; a possible D gene is TRBD1 (5 bases). The V gene lost 6 bases and the J gene lost 1 base, with 13 bases spanning the gap. Germline V gene data show CDR1 as MDHEN and CDR2 as SYDVKM. The CDR3 length is 15 residues. CDR3 nucleotide sequence: TGTGCCAGCAGACTTCAATGGGGGAGCAATCAGCCCCAGCATTTT. This sequence encodes CASRLQWGSNQPQHF. Full variable domain (outside the CDR3, taken from reference TRBV28 and TRBJ1-5): DVKVTQSSRYLVKRTGEKVFLECVQDMDHENMFWYRQDPGLGLRLIYFSYDVKMKEKGDIPEGYSVSREKKERFSLILESASTNQTSMYLCASRLQWGSNQPQHFGDGTRLSIL.

This rearrangement joins TRBV6-5 to TRBJ2-7, with TRBD1 as a possible D gene (5 bases). The CDR3 consists of 13 residues. Trimming removed 2 bases from V and 4 bases from J, with 9 bases in between. The germline gives CDR1 MNHEY, CDR2 SVGAGI. The CDR3 spells CASSYGRVYEQYF. In nucleotides, the CDR3 is TGTGCCAGCAGTTACGGCAGGGTTTACGAGCAGTACTTC.

This clone was seen a handful of times. The chain links TRBV30 to TRBJ2-5; 8 bases map to TRBD2. This CDR3 spans 14 amino acids. The junction had 5 bases not matched to a gene; V was cut back by 5 bases and J by 0 bases. Germline CDR1 reads GTSNPN; CDR2 reads SVGIG (reference sequence). CDR3 coding DNA: TGTGCCTGGTTTCGGGGGGGGTACCAAGAGACCCAGTACTTC. Protein sequence: CAWFRGGYQETQYF. Full variable domain (remainder filled in from reference TRBV30 and TRBJ2-5): SQTIHQWPATLVQPVGSPLSLECTVEGTSNPNLYWYRQAAGRGLQLLFYSVGIGQISSEVPQNLSASRPQDRQFILSSKKLLLSDSGFYLCAWFRGGYQETQYFGPGTRLLVL.

The gene calls are TRBV28 and TRBJ2-7, with 7 bases that match TRBD1. This CDR3 has 17 amino acids. The germline gives CDR1 MDHEN, CDR2 SYDVKM. Losses at the gene ends were 3 bases for V and 3 bases for J; bases not matched to a gene: 14. The CDR3 nucleotides read TGTGCCAGCAGTTTTTCGAGAGGCAGGGGGACCTTCTACGAGCAGTACTTC. Amino acids: CASSFSRGRGTFYEQYF.

The V call is TRBV30, the J call TRBJ2-1, with no clear D. Trimming shortened V by 2 bases and J by 7 bases, and 9 bases separated the two germline ends. The CDR3 is 12 amino acids. Germline CDR1 is GTSNPN and CDR2 is SVGIG (reference sequence). CDR3: CAWSFSGNEQFF. CDR3 DNA: TGTGCCTGGAGTTTTTCTGGGAATGAGCAGTTCTTC.

The chain uses TRBV2 and TRBJ2-1; TRBD1 agrees at 9 bases. The CDR3 contains 19 residues. Germline CDR1 and CDR2: SNHLY and FYNNEI. The V and J ends lost 0 bases and 4 bases, in that order; junction bases with no gene match: 13. The CDR3 is CASSEANSPGQGMYNEQFF. The CDR3 DNA reads as TGTGCCAGCAGTGAAGCGAACAGTCCGGGACAGGGAATGTACAATGAGCAGTTCTTC. The full variable domain, rest sourced from reference TRBV2 and TRBJ2-1, is EPEVTQTPSHQVTQMGQEVILRCVPISNHLYFYWYRQILGQKVEFLVSFYNNEISEKSEIFDDQFSVERPDGSNFTLKIRSTKLEDSAMYFCASSEANSPGQGMYNEQFFGPGTRLTVL.

Only a few counts were recorded for this clone. This chain links TRBV29-1 with TRBJ1-1, with 7 bases aligning to TRBD1. V lost 5 bases to trimming and J lost 4 bases; unmatched junction nucleotides: 10. Per the germline V gene, CDR1 is SQVTM and CDR2 is ANQGSEA. This CDR3 comprises 14 residues. The CDR3 sequence is CSVIKLRTGTEAFF. The CDR3 DNA reads as TGCAGCGTTATCAAACTTCGGACAGGCACTGAAGCTTTCTTT. Based on the CDR3 plus reference TRBV29-1 and TRBJ1-1, the full variable domain is SAVISQKPSRDICQRGTSLTIQCQVDSQVTMMFWYRQQPGQSLTLIATANQGSEATYESGFVIDKFPISRPNLTFSTLTVSNMSPEDSSIYLCSVIKLRTGTEAFFGQGTRLTVV.

The CDR3: CASSPDPTGGANVLTF. The CDR3 nucleotides read TGCGCCAGCAGCCCTGACCCGACGGGTGGGGCCAACGTCCTGACTTTC. The chain employs TRBV5-1 and TRBJ2-6; D unclear. V shed 4 bases and J shed 3 bases, with 14 bases lying between them. Germline assignment: CDR1 SGHRS and CDR2 YFSETQ. The CDR3 has 16 residues.

This clone was recorded only once. This rearrangement joins TRBV6-5 to TRBJ2-1; 8 bases match TRBD2. This CDR3 comprises 15 residues. V was clipped by 2 bases and J by 7 bases; unmatched bases: 7. The V gene's germline CDR1 is MNHEY and CDR2 SVGAGI. CDR3 coding DNA: TGTGCCAGCAGTTACAGCGGGAGAATGAAAAATGAGCAGTTCTTC. This encodes CASSYSGRMKNEQFF.